This TCR beta chain was captured by sequencing in a study of molecular identifiers for immune sequencing clone quantification. General study points: Single-cell amounts of spiked Jurkat TCR RNA were reportedly detectable among over 750,000 naive cells. Clones above 20 RNA copies held over 98% of effector molecules, under 1% in naive cells.

Sorting recovered naive CD8 T cells on a CD8+CD4-CCR7+CD45RA+ profile. This clonotype was found a few times. Its antigen is unidentified. V shed 6 bases and J 0 bases; nucleotides not matched to a gene: 8. CDR1 and CDR2 from the germline V gene are SEHNR and FQNEAQ (reference sequence). The CDR3 contains 15 residues. Previously published methods and listed TCR primers were used for the bulk TCR libraries. MiXCR was run by TCRdb on the PCR reads, yielding one entry per CDR3 protein. The sample includes nearly 55,000 distinct CDR3 sequences, around 34% of them seen just once. Source material: naive CD8+ T cells from blood, with Jurkat cell RNA spiked in. Subset given: FACS-sorted CD8+CD4-CCR7+CD45RA+ naive T cells. This chain links TRBV7-9 with TRBJ2-7, with 7 bases identical to TRBD2. The sequence derives from a human donor in good health. Some libraries in this study had Jurkat cell RNA spiked in. This CDR3 is CASSNQGDYSYEQYF. CDR3 nucleotides: TGTGCCAGCAGTAACCAAGGGGACTACTCCTACGAGCAGTACTTC. Full variable domain (outside the CDR3, taken from reference TRBV7-9 and TRBJ2-7): DTGVSQNPRHKITKRGQNVTFRCDPISEHNRLYWYRQTLGQGPEFLTYFQNEAQLEKSRLLSDRFSAERPKGSFSTLEIQRTEQGDSAMYLCASSNQGDYSYEQYFGPGTRLTVT.